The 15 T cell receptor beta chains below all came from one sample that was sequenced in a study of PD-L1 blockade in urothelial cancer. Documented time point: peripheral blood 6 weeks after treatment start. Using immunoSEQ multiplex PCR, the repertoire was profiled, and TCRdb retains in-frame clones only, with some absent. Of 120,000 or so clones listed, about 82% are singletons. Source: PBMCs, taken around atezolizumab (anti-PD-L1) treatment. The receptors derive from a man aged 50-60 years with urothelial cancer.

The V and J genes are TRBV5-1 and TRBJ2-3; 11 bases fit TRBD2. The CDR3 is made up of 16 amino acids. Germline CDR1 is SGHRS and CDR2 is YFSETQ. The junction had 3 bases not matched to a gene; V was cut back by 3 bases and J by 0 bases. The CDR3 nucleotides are TGCGCCAGCAGCTATCGGACTAGCGGGAGCACAGATACGCAGTATTTT. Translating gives CASSYRTSGSTDTQYF.

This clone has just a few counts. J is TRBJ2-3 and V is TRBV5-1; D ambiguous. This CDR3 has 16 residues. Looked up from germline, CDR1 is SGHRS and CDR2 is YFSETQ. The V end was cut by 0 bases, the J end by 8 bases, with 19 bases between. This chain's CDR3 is CASSLAGPPLLGTQYF. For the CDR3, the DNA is TGCGCCAGCAGCTTGGCGGGTCCTCCTTTGCTCGGTACGCAGTATTTT.

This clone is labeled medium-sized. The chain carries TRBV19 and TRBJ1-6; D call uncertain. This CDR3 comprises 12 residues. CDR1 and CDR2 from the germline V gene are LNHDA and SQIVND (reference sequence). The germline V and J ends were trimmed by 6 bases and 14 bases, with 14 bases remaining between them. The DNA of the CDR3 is TGTGCCAGTAGATCTGACTCATTAACCCTCCACTTT. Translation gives CASRSDSLTLHF.

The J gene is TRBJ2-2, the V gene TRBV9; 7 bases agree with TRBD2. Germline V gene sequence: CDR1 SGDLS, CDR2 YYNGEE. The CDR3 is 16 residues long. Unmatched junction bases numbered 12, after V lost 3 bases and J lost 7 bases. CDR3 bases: TGTGCCAGCAGCGGAACGGTGGGAGGGGCGGGCGGGGAGCTGTTTTTT. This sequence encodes CASSGTVGGAGGELFF.

CDR3 residues: CASSGRDRASSSGANVLTF. CDR3 bases: TGTGCCAGCAGTGGCCGGGACAGGGCCTCTAGCTCTGGGGCCAACGTCCTGACTTTC. V and J are TRBV6-1 and TRBJ2-6; TRBD1 aligns across 9 bases. The CDR3 has 19 amino acids. Germline CDR1 MNHNS, CDR2 SASEGT. Trimming took 4 bases from V and 0 from J; bases not matched to a gene: 10.

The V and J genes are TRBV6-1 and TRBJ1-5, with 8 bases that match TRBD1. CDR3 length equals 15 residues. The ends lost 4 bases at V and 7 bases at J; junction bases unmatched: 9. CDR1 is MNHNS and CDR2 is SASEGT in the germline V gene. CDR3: CASSGWTGTQQPQHF. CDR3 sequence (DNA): TGTGCCAGCAGTGGGTGGACAGGGACACAACAGCCCCAGCATTTT.

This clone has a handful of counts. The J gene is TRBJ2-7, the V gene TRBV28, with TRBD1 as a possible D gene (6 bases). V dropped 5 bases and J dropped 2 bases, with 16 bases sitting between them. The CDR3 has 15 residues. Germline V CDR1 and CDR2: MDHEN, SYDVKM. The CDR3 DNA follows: TGTGCCAGCAGTGATAGGGGCAGGGGTCCCTACGAGCAGTACTTC. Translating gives CASSDRGRGPYEQYF.

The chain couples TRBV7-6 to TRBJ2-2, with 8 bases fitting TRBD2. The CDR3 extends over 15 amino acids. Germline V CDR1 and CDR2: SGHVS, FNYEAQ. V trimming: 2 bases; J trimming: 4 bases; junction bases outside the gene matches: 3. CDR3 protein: CASSLKAGVTGELFF. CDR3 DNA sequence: TGTGCCAGCAGCTTAAAAGCGGGAGTCACCGGGGAGCTGTTTTTT.

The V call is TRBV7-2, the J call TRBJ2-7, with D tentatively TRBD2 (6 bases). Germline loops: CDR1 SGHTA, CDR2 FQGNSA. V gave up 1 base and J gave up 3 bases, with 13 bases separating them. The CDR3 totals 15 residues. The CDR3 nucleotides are TGTGCCAGCAGCTTAGATAAGCGGGCGTACTACGAGCAGTACTTC. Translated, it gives CASSLDKRAYYEQYF.

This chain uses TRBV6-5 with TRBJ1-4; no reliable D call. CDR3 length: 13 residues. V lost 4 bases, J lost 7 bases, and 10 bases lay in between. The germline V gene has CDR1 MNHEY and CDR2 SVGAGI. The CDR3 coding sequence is TGTGCCAGCAGTTTGGCGGAGAGTGAAAAACTGTTTTTT. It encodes CASSLAESEKLFF.

The CDR3 DNA reads TGTGCCAGCAGTGTGGCAATTCGAGGAAACACCATATATTTT. This translates into CASSVAIRGNTIYF. The rearrangement joins TRBV6-1 to TRBJ1-3, with D hard to call. CDR1 MNHNS and CDR2 SASEGT come from the germline V gene. The ends were cut back, 4 bases at V and 4 bases at J, with 11 bases in the middle. The CDR3 totals 14 residues.

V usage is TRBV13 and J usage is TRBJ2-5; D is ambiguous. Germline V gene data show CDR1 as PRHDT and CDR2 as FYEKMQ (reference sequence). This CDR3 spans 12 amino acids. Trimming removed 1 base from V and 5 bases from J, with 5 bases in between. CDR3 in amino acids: CASSLVEETQYF. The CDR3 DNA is TGTGCCAGCAGCTTAGTGGAGGAGACCCAGTACTTC.

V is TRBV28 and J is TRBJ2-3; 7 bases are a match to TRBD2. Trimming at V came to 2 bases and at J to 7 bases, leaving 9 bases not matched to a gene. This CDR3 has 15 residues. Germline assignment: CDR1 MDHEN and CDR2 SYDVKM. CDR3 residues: CASSLGGDGRYTQYF. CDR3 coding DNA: TGTGCCAGCAGTTTAGGGGGGGACGGGAGATATACGCAGTATTTT.

DNA for the CDR3: TGTGCCTGGAGTGTAAAGGGGGCCCGCTATGGCTACACCTTC. It translates to CAWSVKGARYGYTF. The chain is built from TRBV30 and TRBJ1-2; 7 bases are shared with TRBD1. This CDR3 spans 14 amino acids. Per germline, CDR1 GTSNPN and CDR2 SVGIG (reference sequence). V lost 0 bases to trimming and J lost 4 bases; unmatched junction nucleotides: 5.

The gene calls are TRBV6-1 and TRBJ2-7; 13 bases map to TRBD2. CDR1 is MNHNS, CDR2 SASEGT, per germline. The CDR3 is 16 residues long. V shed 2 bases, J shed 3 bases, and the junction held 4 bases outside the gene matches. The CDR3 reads CASSELGLAGVYEQYF. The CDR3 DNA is TGTGCCAGCAGTGAACTCGGACTAGCGGGGGTCTACGAGCAGTACTTC.